The source of this T cell receptor (beta chain) is a study of beta chain features in type 1 diabetes. Findings and limits, study-wide: Patients with Type 1 diabetes showed moderately but significantly shorter TCRB CDR3s in all four CD4+ subsets. A closer apparent resemblance between naive, central memory and Treg TCRB repertoires was seen in patients than in healthy donors.

There are 14 residues in the CDR3. The germline V and J ends were trimmed by 1 base and 0 bases, with 7 bases remaining between them. Germline CDR1 is LNHNV and CDR2 is YYDKDF (reference sequence). Isolated RNA was reverse transcribed in full, so expressed TCRB transcripts were sequenced. Generated by immunoSEQ multiplex PCR, the TCRdb table keeps only in-frame clones and is missing some. This table holds about 200,000 clones, 11% found once. Comments on this clone: The antigen is not known.

Via CD45RO/CCR7/CD25/CD127/CD95/CD27, cells of the CD4+ naive, central memory, regulatory and stem cell-like memory subsets were sorted. The clonotype originates from a man younger than 35 in good health. This chain links TRBV15 with TRBJ2-7; D might be TRBD1 (6 bases). Material for sequencing was central memory CD4+ T cells from blood. CDR3 sequence reads: CATSRGDNSYEQYF. The CDR3 DNA is TGTGCCACCAGCAGAGGGGACAACTCCTACGAGCAGTACTTC.